The 23 T cell receptor beta chains below come from one sample, sequenced in a study of cytomegalovirus exposure and HLA in healthy donors. The method was immunoSEQ multiplex PCR; TCRdb's version includes in-frame clones alone and lacks a portion of them. The sample holds around 230,000 clones, around 86% seen once. Sequencing was carried out using PBMCs. The receptors were gathered from a woman in her 30s in good health and CMV-seropositive.

This clone was observed once. The chain couples TRBV6-5 to TRBJ2-7, with TRBD2 matching over 10 bases. Trimming at V came to 5 bases and at J to 0 bases, leaving 4 bases not matched to a gene. This CDR3 region has 15 residues. Germline values: CDR1 MNHEY, CDR2 SVGAGI. The CDR3 DNA is TGTGCCAGCAGTCGGACTAGCGGAAACTCCTACGAGCAGTACTTC. Protein product: CASSRTSGNSYEQYF.

This chain joins TRBV12-5 and TRBJ2-1; 10 bases match TRBD2. J was trimmed by 8 bases and V by 1 base; bases with no gene match: 14. The germline V gene encodes CDR1 LGHNT and CDR2 FRNRAP. The CDR3 length is 18 residues. CDR3 coding DNA: TGTGCTAGTGGTTTGGGGGTTCTAGCGGGAGCTTTGTTGGATGAGCAGTTCTTC. It is translated as CASGLGVLAGALLDEQFF.

This chain uses TRBV5-1 with TRBJ2-7; D may be TRBD1 (6 bases). Germline V CDR1 and CDR2: SGHRS, YFSETQ. This CDR3 has 14 residues. V shed 0 bases and J shed 6 bases, with 13 bases lying between them. CDR3 region: CASSLVQGSGEQYF. The CDR3 DNA follows: TGCGCCAGCAGCTTGGTACAGGGAAGTGGCGAGCAGTACTTC. The full variable domain, with the rest looked up from reference TRBV5-1 and TRBJ2-7, is KAGVTQTPRYLIKTRGQQVTLSCSPISGHRSVSWYQQTPGQGLQFLFEYFSETQRNKGNFPGRFSGRQFSNSRSEMNVSTLELGDSALYLCASSLVQGSGEQYFGPGTRLTVT.

DNA of the CDR3: TGCGCCAGCAGCTTGGATCGGGACGAGCAGTACTTC. It codes for CASSLDRDEQYF. The J gene is TRBJ2-7, the V gene TRBV5-1; D call uncertain. There are 12 residues in the CDR3. With 0 bases removed from V and 5 bases from J, the gap between germline ends came to 6 bases. CDR1 and CDR2 from the germline V gene are SGHRS and YFSETQ.

V usage is TRBV5-4 and J usage is TRBJ2-7, with 12 nucleotides matching TRBD1. CDR1 and CDR2 (germline): SGHNT, YYREEE (reference sequence). This CDR3 comprises 16 residues. Unmatched junction bases numbered 8, after V lost 0 bases and J lost 7 bases. The CDR3 region has the DNA TGTGCCAGCAGCTTGGCCCCGGGACAGGGGGCTGGTGAGCAGTACTTC. Protein sequence: CASSLAPGQGAGEQYF. Supplemented by reference TRBV5-4 and TRBJ2-7, the full variable domain reads ETGVTQSPTHLIKTRGQQVTLRCSSQSGHNTVSWYQQALGQGPQFIFQYYREEENGRGNFPPRFSGLQFPNYSSELNVNALELDDSALYLCASSLAPGQGAGEQYFGPGTRLTVT.

This rearrangement joins TRBV7-3 to TRBJ1-2, with TRBD1 matching over 7 bases. The germline V gene encodes CDR1 SGHTA and CDR2 FQGTGA. The CDR3 is made up of 14 amino acids. Trimming at V came to 2 bases and at J to 7 bases, leaving 7 bases not matched to a gene. The CDR3 spells CASSLSYRGGGYTF. The CDR3 DNA is TGTGCCAGCAGCTTATCTTACAGGGGCGGTGGCTACACCTTC.

CDR3 bases: TGTGCCACCAGCAGAGGTGGCTCGGGACAGCTAAGGAACACTGAAGCTTTCTTT. Amino acid sequence: CATSRGGSGQLRNTEAFF. The chain couples TRBV15 to TRBJ1-1, with TRBD1 matching 7 bases. With 1 base clipped from V and 1 base from J, the junction kept 12 bases outside the gene matches. The CDR3 covers 18 residues. Looked up from germline, CDR1 is LNHNV and CDR2 is YYDKDF (reference sequence).

The chain combines TRBV5-1 with TRBJ2-3; D gene uncertain. Per germline, CDR1 SGHRS and CDR2 YFSETQ. This CDR3 has 14 amino acids. V lost 2 bases to trimming and J lost 4 bases, with 11 bases between them. Written as DNA, the CDR3 is TGCGCCAGCAGCTTAGACATCGGTGCAGATACGCAGTATTTT. Translated: CASSLDIGADTQYF.

The rearrangement uses TRBV7-9 and TRBJ2-7; TRBD1 aligns across 7 bases. The V gene end was trimmed by 5 bases and the J gene end by 0 bases; junction bases not matched to a gene: 4. The germline V gene has CDR1 SEHNR and CDR2 FQNEAQ (reference sequence). The CDR3 sequence is 14 residues long. This CDR3 is CASSTDRFSYEQYF. CDR3 nucleotide sequence: TGTGCCAGCAGCACGGACAGGTTCTCCTACGAGCAGTACTTC.

The chain recombines TRBV7-9 with TRBJ2-3, with 8 bases lining up with TRBD1. After removal of 1 base from V and 5 bases from J, the junction contained 5 bases not matched to a gene. This CDR3 has 15 amino acids. Germline CDR1 and CDR2: SEHNR and FQNEAQ (reference sequence). The CDR3 nucleotides are TGTGCCAGCAGCTTAGGCGCAGGGGGCAAAGATACGCAGTATTTT. Translation: CASSLGAGGKDTQYF.

This chain uses TRBV28 with TRBJ2-4, with D perhaps matching TRBD2 (6 bases). CDR1 is MDHEN, CDR2 SYDVKM, per germline. The CDR3 contains 14 residues. V lost 2 bases to trimming and J lost 3 bases, with 8 bases between them. CDR3 nucleotides: TGTGCCAGCAGTTTACGGGGGAGCAAAAACATTCAGTACTTC. It translates to CASSLRGSKNIQYF.

This clone was picked up a small number of times. J is TRBJ1-3 and V is TRBV19, with D unclear. The length of the CDR3 is 15 residues. Trimming pared 4 bases from V and 0 bases from J, leaving 10 bases between. Germline values: CDR1 LNHDA, CDR2 SQIVND (reference sequence). CDR3 in amino acids: CASSKSHNSGNTIYF. The CDR3 coding sequence is TGTGCCAGTAGTAAGTCACATAACTCTGGAAACACCATATATTTT.

The V and J genes are TRBV5-6 and TRBJ2-1, with 7 bases matching TRBD1. CDR1 and CDR2 from the germline V gene are SGHDT and YYEEEE. The trim removed 2 bases at V and 9 bases at J, leaving 2 bases unmatched. This CDR3 is built from 12 residues. CDR3 in DNA: TGTGCCAGCAGCTTAGGGGGCCCTGAGCAGTTCTTC. Encoded protein: CASSLGGPEQFF.

Comment on this clone: Other DNA sequences in this sample translate to the same CDR3. This chain joins TRBV11-2 and TRBJ2-7, with 9 bases fitting TRBD2. CDR3 length equals 14 residues. Germline CDR1 reads SGHAT; CDR2 reads FQNNGV. J was trimmed by 4 bases and V by 5 bases; bases with no gene match: 6. CDR3 in amino acids: CASSLTSGSYEQYF. CDR3 in DNA: TGTGCCAGCAGCCTGACTAGCGGTTCTTACGAGCAGTACTTC.

This chain joins TRBV4-1 and TRBJ2-7; weak D call: TRBD1 (5 bases). CDR1 is MGHRA, CDR2 YSYEKL, per germline. The CDR3 is 15 residues long. The V end lost 0 bases, the J end lost 5 bases, and 14 bases lay between the germline ends. The CDR3 loop reads CASSQEQGIFNEQYF. The CDR3 DNA sequence: TGCGCCAGCAGCCAAGAGCAGGGTATCTTCAACGAGCAGTACTTC.

This clone has only a few counts. The J gene is TRBJ2-5, the V gene TRBV9; 7 nucleotides line up with TRBD2. This CDR3 spans 14 amino acids. Germline V lookup: CDR1 SGDLS, CDR2 YYNGEE. V trimming: 4 bases; J trimming: 7 bases; junction bases outside the gene matches: 10. CDR3 bases: TGTGCCAGCAGCTCCCGGGGAGGGAATGCGACCCAGTACTTC. This sequence encodes CASSSRGGNATQYF.

The chain employs TRBV4-1 and TRBJ1-1, with D unclear. This CDR3 region has 12 residues. V gave up 0 bases and J gave up 7 bases, with 6 bases separating them. Germline assignment: CDR1 MGHRA and CDR2 YSYEKL. For the CDR3, the DNA is TGCGCCAGCAGCCAAGAGAGGTTTGAAGCTTTCTTT. This translates into CASSQERFEAFF.

This clone was counted a single time. The J gene is TRBJ2-2, the V gene TRBV7-8; 14 bases match TRBD2. The ends lost 5 bases at V and 8 bases at J; junction bases unmatched: 7. The CDR3 extends over 16 amino acids. Germline CDR1 SGHVS, CDR2 FQNEAQ. CDR3 coding DNA: TGTGCCAGCAGCCCTACTCGGACTAGCGGGAGGGGGGAGCTGTTTTTT. Amino acid sequence: CASSPTRTSGRGELFF.

The chain is built from TRBV30 and TRBJ2-5; TRBD2 is a possible D gene (7 bases). V was trimmed by 6 bases and J by 5 bases, leaving 13 bases between them. The CDR3 sequence is 12 residues long. Germline-derived CDR1 and CDR2 are GTSNPN and SVGIG (reference sequence). The CDR3 here is CACSRGGETQYF. DNA of the CDR3: TGTGCCTGTTCGAGGGGGGGGGAGACCCAGTACTTC.

This chain links TRBV6-6 with TRBJ2-3; D remains unclear. V lost 2 bases, J lost 0 bases, and 9 bases lay in between. There are 15 residues in the CDR3. The germline gives CDR1 MNHNY, CDR2 SVGAGI (reference sequence). Here the CDR3 DNA reads TGTGCCAGCAGTTACGGGCACACTAGCACAGATACGCAGTATTTT. Amino acid sequence: CASSYGHTSTDTQYF.

This clone was seen only once. The chain joins TRBV7-8 to TRBJ2-3; 8 bases are shared with TRBD2. CDR3 length: 15 residues. V trimming: 1 base; J trimming: 4 bases; junction bases outside the gene matches: 4. Looked up from germline, CDR1 is SGHVS and CDR2 is FQNEAQ. DNA for the CDR3: TGTGCCAGCAGCTTAGGGCCGGGACTAGCAGATACGCAGTATTTT. This encodes CASSLGPGLADTQYF.

Regarding this clone: In the same sample, other DNA sequences code for this CDR3. J is TRBJ2-7 and V is TRBV5-6; possible D gene TRBD2, 5 bases. The V end lost 0 bases, the J end lost 3 bases, and 7 bases lay between the germline ends. Germline CDR1 reads SGHDT; CDR2 reads YYEEEE. The CDR3 totals 13 residues. The CDR3 sequence is CASSLVGSYEQYF. CDR3 DNA: TGTGCCAGCAGCTTGGTGGGGAGCTACGAGCAGTACTTC.

The V gene is TRBV5-4, the J gene TRBJ1-5; 12 bases map to TRBD1. Germline V gene sequence: CDR1 SGHNT, CDR2 YYREEE (reference sequence). This CDR3 spans 17 amino acids. V shed 7 bases, J shed 2 bases, and the junction held 10 bases outside the gene matches. As DNA, the CDR3 is TGTGCCAGCGGGGGGACAGGGGGCGATAAGGGCAATCAGCCCCAGCATTTT. Translated: CASGGTGGDKGNQPQHF. Full variable domain (outside the CDR3, taken from reference TRBV5-4 and TRBJ1-5): ETGVTQSPTHLIKTRGQQVTLRCSSQSGHNTVSWYQQALGQGPQFIFQYYREEENGRGNFPPRFSGLQFPNYSSELNVNALELDDSALYLCASGGTGGDKGNQPQHFGDGTRLSIL.